This T cell receptor beta chain is from a study of CD8+CD57+ T cells in acquired aplastic anemia (dated by TCRdb to the late 2010s). In the study overall: A mean of approximately 3 ug of DNA, ranging from roughly 0.17 to 30 ug, was extracted from sorted CD4+ and CD8+ cells. A CD8+CD57+ expansion meant a frequency higher than the mean frequency seen in healthy subjects.

Points the paper makes about the study in general: Around 30 CD8+ CDR3 sequences were found to be shared between patients and controls, but these sequences appeared to be highly expressed in patients and within the immunodominant clones of the patients. Patients and healthy controls showed no significant difference in CD8+ Simpson's diversity (P=0.060).

The CDR3 measures 17 amino acids from cysteine to phenylalanine. This entry keeps only the CDR3 DNA: 51 bases, framed from base 1. The germline V gene encodes CDR1 SGHVS and CDR2 FNYEAQ. The V and J ends are trimmed by 5 bases and 0 bases, leaving 20 bases between them. Expansion of CD8+CD57+ cells had been shown by flow cytometry in the patients chosen for sequencing. Every patient had a diagnosis of severe acquired aplastic anemia based on International Study of Aplastic Anemia and Agranulocytosis and Camitta criteria. Patients had received no therapy at the time of blood sampling. In this study, sorted CD4+ and CD8+ T cells from the blood of healthy subjects and of severe aplastic anemia patients had their TCR repertoires deep-sequenced. Patients were enrolled in the USA under clinicaltrials.gov protocols 00001620, 01623167, 00001397, 00071045, 00081523 and 00961064. Ficoll-Paque density gradient centrifugation was used to isolate peripheral blood mononuclear cells. Before DNA was extracted, CD4+ and CD8+ T cells were sorted using either FACS or magnetic beads.

Genomic DNA was used as template for profiling of TCR beta VDJ combinations and CDR3 sequences. TCR repertoire sequencing was run on an Illumina HiSeq 2000. The paper's data handling went like this. Repertoires were assessed using TRBV/TRBJ rearrangement plots, CDR3 size and DJ length profiles, and Simpson's diversity index. The immunodominant clone was defined as the most abundant DNA sequence in deep sequencing data. CDR3 amino acid sequences were checked for sharing between subjects and were compared against published repertoires and the VDJdb database. The raw public reads went through TCRdb reprocessing: fastp at Q25, MiXCR clone calling, in-frame beta chains kept. Each entry merges the rows of one CDR3 protein and shows their most common DNA and genes. Here the V and J calls rest on TCRdb's processing, not on the authors' analysis. The sample table records 150,000 to 200,000 distinct CDR3 sequences; 45% to 50% of these occur just once. Roughly 29% of the sample is taken by the ten largest.

With regard to this clonotype: Its antigen is not yet known. No per-base quality is available; no much larger clone lies one base away.

The sequence is built from TRBV7-6 and TRBJ2-7; TRBD2 is a possible D gene, resting on 7 matching bases. The sequencing input was sorted CD4+, CD8+, or CD8+CD57+ T cells (not recorded which) from PBMCs. The sequence was collected from a human donor with aplastic anemia. The nucleotide sequence reads as follows: TGTGCCAGCAGCCCCTCATGGGGGCGGGGGAGCTCCTACGAGCAGTACTTC. This codes for CASSPSWGRGSSYEQYF.